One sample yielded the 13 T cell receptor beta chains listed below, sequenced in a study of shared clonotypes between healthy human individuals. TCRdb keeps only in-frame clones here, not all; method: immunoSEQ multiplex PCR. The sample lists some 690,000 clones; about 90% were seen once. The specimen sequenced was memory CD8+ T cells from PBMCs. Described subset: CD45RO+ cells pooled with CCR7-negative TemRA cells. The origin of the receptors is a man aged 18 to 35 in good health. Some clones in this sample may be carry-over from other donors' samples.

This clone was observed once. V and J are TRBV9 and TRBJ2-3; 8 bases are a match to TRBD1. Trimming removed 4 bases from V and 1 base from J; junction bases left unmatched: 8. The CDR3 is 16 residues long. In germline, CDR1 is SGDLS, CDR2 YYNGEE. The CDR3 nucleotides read TGTGCCAGCAGCATACGACCGGGACAGGGCACAGATACGCAGTATTTT. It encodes CASSIRPGQGTDTQYF.

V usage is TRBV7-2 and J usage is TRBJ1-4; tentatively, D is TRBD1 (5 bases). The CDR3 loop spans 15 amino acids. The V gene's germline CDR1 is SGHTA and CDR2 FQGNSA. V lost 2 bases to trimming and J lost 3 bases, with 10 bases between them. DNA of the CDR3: TGTGCCAGCAGCTTATTCCAGGGCGCTAATGAAAAACTGTTTTTT. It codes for CASSLFQGANEKLFF.

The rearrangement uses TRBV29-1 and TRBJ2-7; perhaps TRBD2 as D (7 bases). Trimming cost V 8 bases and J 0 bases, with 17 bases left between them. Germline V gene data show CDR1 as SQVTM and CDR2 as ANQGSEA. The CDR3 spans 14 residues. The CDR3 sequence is CSIRGGAASYEQYF. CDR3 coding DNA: TGCAGCATTAGAGGGGGGGCTGCCTCCTACGAGCAGTACTTC.

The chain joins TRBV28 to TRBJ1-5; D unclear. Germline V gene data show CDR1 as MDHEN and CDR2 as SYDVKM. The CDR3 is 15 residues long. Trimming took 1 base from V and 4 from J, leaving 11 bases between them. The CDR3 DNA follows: TGTGCCAGCAGTTTATTGAAGGATAAGAATCAGCCCCAGCATTTT. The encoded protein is CASSLLKDKNQPQHF. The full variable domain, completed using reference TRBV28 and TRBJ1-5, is DVKVTQSSRYLVKRTGEKVFLECVQDMDHENMFWYRQDPGLGLRLIYFSYDVKMKEKGDIPEGYSVSREKKERFSLILESASTNQTSMYLCASSLLKDKNQPQHFGDGTRLSIL.

In nucleotides, the CDR3 is TGTGCCAGCAGTTTCAGCTCACGGAACACCGGGGAGCTGTTTTTT. This codes for CASSFSSRNTGELFF. This sequence joins TRBV28 and TRBJ2-2; D unresolved. The CDR3 loop spans 15 amino acids. The V gene's germline CDR1 is MDHEN and CDR2 SYDVKM. The V and J ends lost 3 bases and 1 base respectively, with 9 bases between them. Based on the CDR3 plus reference TRBV28 and TRBJ2-2, the full variable domain is DVKVTQSSRYLVKRTGEKVFLECVQDMDHENMFWYRQDPGLGLRLIYFSYDVKMKEKGDIPEGYSVSREKKERFSLILESASTNQTSMYLCASSFSSRNTGELFFGEGSRLTVL.

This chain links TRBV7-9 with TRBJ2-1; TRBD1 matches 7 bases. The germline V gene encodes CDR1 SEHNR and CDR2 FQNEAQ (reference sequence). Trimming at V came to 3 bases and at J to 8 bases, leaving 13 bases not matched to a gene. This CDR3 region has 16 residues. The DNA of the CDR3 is TGTGCCAGCAGCTTTGGTGGTGAGGGGACAGCACATGAGCAGTTCTTC. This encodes CASSFGGEGTAHEQFF.

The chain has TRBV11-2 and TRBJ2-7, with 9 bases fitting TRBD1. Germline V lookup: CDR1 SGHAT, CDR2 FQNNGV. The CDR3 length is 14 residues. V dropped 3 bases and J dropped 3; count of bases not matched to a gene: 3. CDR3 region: CASSFGTGNYEQYF. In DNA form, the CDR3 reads TGTGCCAGCAGCTTTGGGACAGGGAACTACGAGCAGTACTTC.

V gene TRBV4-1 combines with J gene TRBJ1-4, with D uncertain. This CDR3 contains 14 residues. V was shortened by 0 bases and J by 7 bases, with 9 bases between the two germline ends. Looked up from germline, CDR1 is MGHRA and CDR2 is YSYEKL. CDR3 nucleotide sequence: TGCGCCAGCAGCCAAGAGGTAACGGGTGAAAAACTGTTTTTT. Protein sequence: CASSQEVTGEKLFF.

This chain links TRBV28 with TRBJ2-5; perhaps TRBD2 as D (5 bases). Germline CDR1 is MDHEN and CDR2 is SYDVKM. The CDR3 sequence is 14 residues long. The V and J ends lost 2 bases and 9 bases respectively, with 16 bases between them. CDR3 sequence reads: CASSLPGENGAQYF. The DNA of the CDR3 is TGTGCCAGCAGTTTACCCGGGGAAAACGGGGCCCAGTACTTC. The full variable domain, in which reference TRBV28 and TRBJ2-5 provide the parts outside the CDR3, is DVKVTQSSRYLVKRTGEKVFLECVQDMDHENMFWYRQDPGLGLRLIYFSYDVKMKEKGDIPEGYSVSREKKERFSLILESASTNQTSMYLCASSLPGENGAQYFGPGTRLLVL.

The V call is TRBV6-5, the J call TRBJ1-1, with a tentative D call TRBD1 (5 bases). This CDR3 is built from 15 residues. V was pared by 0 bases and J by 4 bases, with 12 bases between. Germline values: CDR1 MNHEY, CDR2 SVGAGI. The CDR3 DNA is TGTGCCAGCAGTTACTCCGGGGGATGGGGCACTGAAGCTTTCTTT. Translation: CASSYSGGWGTEAFF.

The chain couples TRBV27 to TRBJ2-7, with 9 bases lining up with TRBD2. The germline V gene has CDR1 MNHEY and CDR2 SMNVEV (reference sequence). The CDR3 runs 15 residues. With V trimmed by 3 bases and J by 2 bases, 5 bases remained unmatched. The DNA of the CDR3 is TGTGCCAGCAGTTTGGGTGCGGGAGGGCCCTACGAGCAGTACTTC. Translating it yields CASSLGAGGPYEQYF.

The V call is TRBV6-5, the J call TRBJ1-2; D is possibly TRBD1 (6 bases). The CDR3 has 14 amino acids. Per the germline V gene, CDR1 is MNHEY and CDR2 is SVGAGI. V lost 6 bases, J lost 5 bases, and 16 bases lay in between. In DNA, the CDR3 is TGTGCCAGCAGCCCGGGACATACGACGTATGGCTACACCTTC. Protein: CASSPGHTTYGYTF.

The CDR3 spells CSVWVTGNSGANVLTF. In nucleotides, the CDR3 is TGCAGCGTGTGGGTTACAGGCAACTCTGGGGCCAACGTCCTGACTTTC. The chain employs TRBV29-1 and TRBJ2-6; D perhaps matches TRBD1 (5 bases). The CDR3 covers 16 residues. CDR1 and CDR2 from the germline V gene are SQVTM and ANQGSEA. V dropped 6 bases and J dropped 0 bases, with 15 bases sitting between them.